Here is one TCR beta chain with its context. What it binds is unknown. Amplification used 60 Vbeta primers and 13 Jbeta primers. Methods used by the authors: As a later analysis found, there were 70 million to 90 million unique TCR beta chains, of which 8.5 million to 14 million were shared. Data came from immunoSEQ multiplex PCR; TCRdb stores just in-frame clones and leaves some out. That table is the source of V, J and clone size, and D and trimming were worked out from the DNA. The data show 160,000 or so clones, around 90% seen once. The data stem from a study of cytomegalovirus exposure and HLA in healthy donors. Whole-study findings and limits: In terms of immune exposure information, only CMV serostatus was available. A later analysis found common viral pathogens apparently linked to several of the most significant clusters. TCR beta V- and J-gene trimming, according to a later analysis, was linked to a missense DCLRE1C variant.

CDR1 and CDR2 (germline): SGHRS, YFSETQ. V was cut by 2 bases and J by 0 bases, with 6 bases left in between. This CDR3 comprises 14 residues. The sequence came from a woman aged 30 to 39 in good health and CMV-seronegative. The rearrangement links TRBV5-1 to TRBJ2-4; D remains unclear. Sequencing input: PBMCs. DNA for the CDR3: TGCGCCAGCAGCTTAAACATAGCCAAAAACATTCAGTACTTC. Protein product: CASSLNIAKNIQYF.